This T cell receptor beta chain was sequenced during a study of T cell changes during pregnancy in multiple sclerosis. The V gene lost 1 base and the J gene lost 5 bases, with 10 bases spanning the gap. CDR1 and CDR2 from the germline V gene are SGDLS and YYNGEE. The CDR3 is 13 amino acids. Generated by immunoSEQ multiplex PCR, the TCRdb table keeps only in-frame clones and is missing some. The sample holds approximately 28,000 clones, roughly 89% seen once. The V gene is TRBV9, the J gene TRBJ2-7; TRBD1 might be the D (6 bases). Sequencing was performed on CD8+ T cells from peripheral blood mononuclear cells, taken in the second trimester of pregnancy. This clonotype was obtained from a female donor with multiple sclerosis, enrolled in a pregnancy study. CDR3 sequence reads: CASSVTGSDEQYF. CDR3 nucleotides: TGTGCCAGCAGCGTAACAGGGAGCGACGAGCAGTACTTC.